These 12 T cell receptor beta chains were all obtained from the same sample, sequenced in a study of cytomegalovirus exposure and HLA in healthy donors. The method was immunoSEQ multiplex PCR; TCRdb's version includes in-frame clones alone and lacks a portion of them. The data contain fewer than 100,000 clones, 94% of them singletons. Sequencing used PBMCs. The receptors originated from a woman between 18 and 29 years old in good health and CMV-seropositive.

The chain has TRBV11-3 and TRBJ1-1, with TRBD1 as a possible D gene (5 bases). Trimming pared 5 bases from V and 5 bases from J, leaving 12 bases between. Germline values: CDR1 SGHNT, CDR2 YENEEA. CDR3 size: 13 residues. Here the CDR3 reads CASSIGVETEAFF. The CDR3 nucleotides read TGTGCCAGCAGCATAGGGGTGGAGACTGAAGCTTTCTTT. Full variable domain (remainder filled in from reference TRBV11-3 and TRBJ1-1): EAGVVQSPRYKIIEKKQPVAFWCNPISGHNTLYWYLQNLGQGPELLIRYENEEAVDDSQLPKDRFSAERLKGVDSTLKIQPAELGDSAVYLCASSIGVETEAFFGQGTRLTVV.

The chain recombines TRBV28 with TRBJ2-7; unclear D gene. Trimming took 8 bases from V and 4 from J, leaving 9 bases between them. The CDR3 runs to 11 residues. The V gene's germline CDR1 is MDHEN and CDR2 SYDVKM. The CDR3 bases are TGTGCCAGCGGAGACGAATACGAGCAGTACTTC. Translating it yields CASGDEYEQYF.

The genes are TRBV11-3 and TRBJ1-6, with D uncertain. From germline, CDR1 is SGHNT and CDR2 YENEEA. Trimming shortened V by 6 bases and J by 9 bases, and 15 bases separated the two germline ends. The CDR3 length is 14 residues. The CDR3 nucleotides read TGTGCCAGCAGTGGGTCTCGGGTTAGTTCACCCCTCCACTTT. Its translation: CASSGSRVSSPLHF. Based on the CDR3 plus reference TRBV11-3 and TRBJ1-6, the full variable domain is EAGVVQSPRYKIIEKKQPVAFWCNPISGHNTLYWYLQNLGQGPELLIRYENEEAVDDSQLPKDRFSAERLKGVDSTLKIQPAELGDSAVYLCASSGSRVSSPLHFGNGTRLTVT.

This rearrangement joins TRBV5-1 to TRBJ1-5; tentative D call: TRBD1 (5 bases). The CDR3 length is 14 residues. From germline, CDR1 is SGHRS and CDR2 YFSETQ. Trimming cost V 3 bases and J 5 bases, with 12 bases left between them. CDR3 DNA: TGCGCCAGCAGCTCGAACTCGGGGGATCAGCCCCAGCATTTT. This encodes CASSSNSGDQPQHF.

The CDR3: CAWSRVDTEAFF. DNA for the CDR3: TGTGCCTGGAGCAGGGTAGACACTGAAGCTTTCTTT. This sequence joins TRBV30 and TRBJ1-1, with a possible D match to TRBD1 (5 bases). From germline, CDR1 is GTSNPN and CDR2 SVGIG (reference sequence). The CDR3 runs 12 residues. V lost 3 bases and J lost 3, with 8 bases in between.

The chain is built from TRBV15 and TRBJ2-1, with 7 positions matching TRBD1. This CDR3 is built from 14 residues. The germline V gene has CDR1 LNHNV and CDR2 YYDKDF (reference sequence). Trimming at V came to 7 bases and at J to 8 bases, leaving 11 bases not matched to a gene. The CDR3 protein is CATMRGPPMYEQFF. In nucleotides, the CDR3 is TGTGCCACCATGAGGGGGCCGCCCATGTATGAGCAGTTCTTC.

The gene calls are TRBV7-9 and TRBJ2-5, with 11 positions matching TRBD2. Germline V gives CDR1 SEHNR, CDR2 FQNEAQ (reference sequence). The V segment lost 2 bases and the J segment 3 bases; nucleotides outside the gene matches: 5. CDR3 size: 16 residues. The CDR3 loop is CASSLRLAGGEETQYF. The CDR3 DNA is TGTGCCAGCAGCTTAAGATTAGCGGGAGGGGAAGAGACCCAGTACTTC.

The chain is built from TRBV6-5 and TRBJ1-6; a weak D match, TRBD1 (6 bases). The V and J ends lost 8 bases and 6 bases respectively, with 17 bases between them. The germline V gene encodes CDR1 MNHEY and CDR2 SVGAGI. The CDR3 has 15 residues. For the CDR3, the DNA is TGTGCCAGCCTCTTGTCGGGGGGCCTTAATTCACCCCTCCACTTT. Its translation is CASLLSGGLNSPLHF.

The J gene is TRBJ1-2, the V gene TRBV4-2; 9 bases map to TRBD1. Per the germline V gene, CDR1 is LGHNA and CDR2 is YNFKEQ. J gave up 6 bases and V 4 bases, and 6 bases lay outside the gene matches. The CDR3 length is 14 residues. The CDR3 nucleotides read TGTGCCAGCAGCCCGAAGACAGGGGGTGATGGCTACACCTTC. The encoded protein is CASSPKTGGDGYTF.

The chain combines TRBV19 with TRBJ2-2, with TRBD1 matching over 8 bases. The CDR3 is 16 residues long. Germline CDR1 and CDR2: LNHDA and SQIVND (reference sequence). V shed 0 bases, J shed 0 bases, and the junction held 0 bases outside the gene matches. The CDR3 reads CASSIDRGPNTGELFF. In DNA form, the CDR3 reads TGTGCCAGTAGTATAGACAGGGGGCCGAACACCGGGGAGCTGTTTTTT.

This chain joins TRBV9 and TRBJ1-2; D uncertain. The germline gives CDR1 SGDLS, CDR2 YYNGEE. V was cut by 5 bases and J by 8 bases, with 13 bases left in between. This CDR3 comprises 12 residues. Here the CDR3 DNA reads TGTGCCAGCAGAGGGAGCGGGGAAGGCTACACCTTC. Its protein product is CASRGSGEGYTF.

This clone appeared once. The chain links TRBV28 to TRBJ2-7; a weak D match, TRBD1 (6 bases). V lost 5 bases to trimming and J lost 0 bases, with 11 bases between them. This CDR3 comprises 14 residues. Germline CDR1 MDHEN, CDR2 SYDVKM. The CDR3 DNA sequence: TGTGCCAGCAGTGACAGGAGAATCTCCTACGAGCAGTACTTC. This sequence encodes CASSDRRISYEQYF.